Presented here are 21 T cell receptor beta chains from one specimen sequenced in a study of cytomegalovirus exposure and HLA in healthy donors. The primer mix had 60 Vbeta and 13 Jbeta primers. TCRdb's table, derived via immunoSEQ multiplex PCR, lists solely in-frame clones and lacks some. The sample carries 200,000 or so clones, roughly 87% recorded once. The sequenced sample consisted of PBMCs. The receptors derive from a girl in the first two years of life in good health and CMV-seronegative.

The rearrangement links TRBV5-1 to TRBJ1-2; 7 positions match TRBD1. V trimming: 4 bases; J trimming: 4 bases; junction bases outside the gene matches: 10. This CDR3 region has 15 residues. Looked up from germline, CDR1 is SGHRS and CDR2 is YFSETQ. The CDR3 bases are TGCGCCAGCAGCCCTAACCCCAGGGGGACCTATGGCTACACCTTC. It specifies CASSPNPRGTYGYTF.

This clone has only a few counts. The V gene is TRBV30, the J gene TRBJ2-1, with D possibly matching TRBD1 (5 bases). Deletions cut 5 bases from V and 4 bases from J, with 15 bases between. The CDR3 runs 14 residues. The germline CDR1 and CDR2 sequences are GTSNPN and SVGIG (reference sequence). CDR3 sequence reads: CAWSTPGIYNEQFF. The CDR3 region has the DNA TGTGCCTGGTCAACCCCAGGGATATACAATGAGCAGTTCTTC.

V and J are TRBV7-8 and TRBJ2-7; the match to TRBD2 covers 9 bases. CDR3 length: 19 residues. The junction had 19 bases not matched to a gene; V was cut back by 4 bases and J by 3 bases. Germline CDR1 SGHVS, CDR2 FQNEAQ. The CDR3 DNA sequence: TGTGCCAGCAGCTATGGTCCGGGGCGGGAGGGTAAAACCCGCTACGAGCAGTACTTC. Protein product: CASSYGPGREGKTRYEQYF.

CDR3 protein: CASSFTSSYEQYF. The CDR3 DNA reads TGCGCCAGCAGCTTCACCAGCTCCTACGAGCAGTACTTC. The chain employs TRBV5-1 and TRBJ2-7; D ambiguous. V was trimmed by 2 bases and J by 0 bases, leaving 6 bases between them. This CDR3 is 13 amino acids long. CDR1 is SGHRS, CDR2 YFSETQ, per germline.

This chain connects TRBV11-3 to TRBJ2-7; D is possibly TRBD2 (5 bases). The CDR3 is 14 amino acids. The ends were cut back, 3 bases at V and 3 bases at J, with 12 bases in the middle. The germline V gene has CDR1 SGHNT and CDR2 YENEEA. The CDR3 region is CASSFAAEGYEQYF. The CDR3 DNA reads TGTGCCAGCAGCTTCGCAGCGGAAGGCTACGAGCAGTACTTC.

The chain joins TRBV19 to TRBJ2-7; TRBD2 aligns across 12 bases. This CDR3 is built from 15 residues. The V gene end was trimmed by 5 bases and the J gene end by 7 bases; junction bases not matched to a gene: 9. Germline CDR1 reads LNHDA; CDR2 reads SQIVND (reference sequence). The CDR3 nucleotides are TGTGCCAGTAGTTACGCACTAGCGGGAGGAAGGGAGCAGTACTTC. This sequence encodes CASSYALAGGREQYF.

The CDR3 here is CASSFDQEETQYF. The CDR3 coding sequence is TGTGCCAGCAGCTTTGATCAGGAAGAGACCCAGTACTTC. This chain links TRBV7-3 with TRBJ2-5; D gene uncertain. The CDR3 extends over 13 amino acids. The ends were cut back, 3 bases at V and 3 bases at J, with 8 bases in the middle. Germline loops: CDR1 SGHTA, CDR2 FQGTGA.

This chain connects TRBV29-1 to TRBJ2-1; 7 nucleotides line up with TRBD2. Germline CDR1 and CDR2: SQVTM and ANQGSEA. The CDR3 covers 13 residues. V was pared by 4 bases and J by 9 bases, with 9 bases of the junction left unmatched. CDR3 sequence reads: CSVVRDYLAEQFF. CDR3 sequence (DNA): TGCAGCGTTGTTAGGGACTATCTGGCTGAGCAGTTCTTC.

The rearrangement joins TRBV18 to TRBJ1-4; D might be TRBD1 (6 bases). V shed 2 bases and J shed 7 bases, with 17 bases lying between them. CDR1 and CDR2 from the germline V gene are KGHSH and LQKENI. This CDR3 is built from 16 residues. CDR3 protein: CASSPNRVQTGEKLFF. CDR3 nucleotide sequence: TGTGCCAGCTCACCAAACAGGGTGCAAACGGGTGAAAAACTGTTTTTT.

CDR3 region: CASSGPGQAYGYTF. The CDR3 bases are TGTGCCAGCAGTGGCCCAGGACAGGCGTATGGCTACACCTTC. The chain combines TRBV25-1 with TRBJ1-2; 7 bases agree with TRBD1. CDR1 is MGHDK, CDR2 SYGVNS, per germline. This CDR3 contains 14 residues. With 4 bases clipped from V and 5 bases from J, the junction kept 7 bases outside the gene matches.

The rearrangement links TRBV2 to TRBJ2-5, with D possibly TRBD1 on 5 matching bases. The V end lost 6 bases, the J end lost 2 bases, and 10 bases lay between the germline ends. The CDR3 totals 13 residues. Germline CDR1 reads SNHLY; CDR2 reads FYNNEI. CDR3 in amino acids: CASSMDKQETQYF. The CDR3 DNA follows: TGTGCCAGCAGCATGGACAAGCAAGAGACCCAGTACTTC.

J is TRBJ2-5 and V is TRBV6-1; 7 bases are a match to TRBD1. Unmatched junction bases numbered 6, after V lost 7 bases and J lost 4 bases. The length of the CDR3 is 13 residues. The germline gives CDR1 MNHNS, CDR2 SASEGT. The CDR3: CASKDRVVETQYF. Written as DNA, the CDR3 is TGTGCCAGCAAAGACAGGGTGGTAGAGACCCAGTACTTC.

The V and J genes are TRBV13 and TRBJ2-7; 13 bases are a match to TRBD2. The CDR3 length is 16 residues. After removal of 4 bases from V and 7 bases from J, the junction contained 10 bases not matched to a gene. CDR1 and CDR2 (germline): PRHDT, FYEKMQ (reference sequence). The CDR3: CASSSYSGLAGWEQYF. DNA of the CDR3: TGTGCCAGCAGCTCTTACTCGGGACTAGCGGGATGGGAGCAGTACTTC.

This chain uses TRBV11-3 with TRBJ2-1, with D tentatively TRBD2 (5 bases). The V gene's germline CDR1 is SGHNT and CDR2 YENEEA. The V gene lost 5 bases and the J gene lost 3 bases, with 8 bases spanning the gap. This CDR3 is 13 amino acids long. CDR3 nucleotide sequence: TGTGCCAGCAGCCACGGACTCTACAATGAGCAGTTCTTC. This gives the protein CASSHGLYNEQFF.

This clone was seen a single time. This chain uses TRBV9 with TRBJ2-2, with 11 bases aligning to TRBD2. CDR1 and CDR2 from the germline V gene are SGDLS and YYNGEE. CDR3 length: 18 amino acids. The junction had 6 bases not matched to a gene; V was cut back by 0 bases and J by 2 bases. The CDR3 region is CASSVGVAGGPNTGELFF. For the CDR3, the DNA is TGTGCCAGCAGCGTAGGGGTAGCGGGGGGGCCCAACACCGGGGAGCTGTTTTTT. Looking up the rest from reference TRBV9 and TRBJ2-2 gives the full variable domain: DSGVTQTPKHLITATGQRVTLRCSPRSGDLSVYWYQQSLDQGLQFLIQYYNGEERAKGNILERFSAQQFPDLHSELNLSSLELGDSALYFCASSVGVAGGPNTGELFFGEGSRLTVL.

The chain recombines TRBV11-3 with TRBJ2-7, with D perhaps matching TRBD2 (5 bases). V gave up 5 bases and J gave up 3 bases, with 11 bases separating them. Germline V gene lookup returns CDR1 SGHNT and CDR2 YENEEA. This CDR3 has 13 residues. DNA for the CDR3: TGTGCCAGCAGCCTGGAAGAGGGCTACGAGCAGTACTTC. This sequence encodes CASSLEEGYEQYF.

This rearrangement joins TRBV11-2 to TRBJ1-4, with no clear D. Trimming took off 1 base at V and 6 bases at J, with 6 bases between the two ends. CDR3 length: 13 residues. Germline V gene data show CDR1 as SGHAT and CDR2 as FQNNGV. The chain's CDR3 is CASSLAFDEKLFF. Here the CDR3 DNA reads TGTGCCAGCAGCTTAGCCTTTGATGAAAAACTGTTTTTT.

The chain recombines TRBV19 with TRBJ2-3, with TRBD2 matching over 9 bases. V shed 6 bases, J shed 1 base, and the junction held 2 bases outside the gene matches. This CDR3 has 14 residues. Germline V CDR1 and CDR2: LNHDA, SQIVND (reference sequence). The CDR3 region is CASRVAGGTDTQYF. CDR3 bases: TGTGCCAGTAGGGTAGCGGGAGGCACAGATACGCAGTATTTT.

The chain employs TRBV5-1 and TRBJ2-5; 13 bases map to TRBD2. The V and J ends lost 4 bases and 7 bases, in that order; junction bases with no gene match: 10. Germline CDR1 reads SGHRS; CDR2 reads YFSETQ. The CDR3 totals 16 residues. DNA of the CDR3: TGCGCCAGCAGCCCAACTAGCGGGGGGGCAAAGGGGACCCAGTACTTC. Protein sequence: CASSPTSGGAKGTQYF.

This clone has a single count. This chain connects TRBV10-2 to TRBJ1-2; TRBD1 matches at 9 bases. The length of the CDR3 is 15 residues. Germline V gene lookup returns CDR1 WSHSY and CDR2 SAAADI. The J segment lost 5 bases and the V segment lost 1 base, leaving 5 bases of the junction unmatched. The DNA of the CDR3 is TGCGCCAGCAGTGAGTGGAGACAGGGGGATTATGGCTACACCTTC. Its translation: CASSEWRQGDYGYTF.

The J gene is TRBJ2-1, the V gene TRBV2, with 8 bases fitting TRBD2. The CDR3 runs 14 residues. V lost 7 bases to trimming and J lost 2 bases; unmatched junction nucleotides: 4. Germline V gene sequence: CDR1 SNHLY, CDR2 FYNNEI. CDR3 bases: TGTGCCAGCACAAGACTAGCGACCTACAATGAGCAGTTCTTC. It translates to CASTRLATYNEQFF.